The source of this T cell receptor beta chain is a study of identical twins. Study-level points and caveats: Abundant beta clonotypes from cord blood had fewer insertions, unlike memory repertoires, which showed none. Cross-sectional statistics underpinned the conclusions; the same donors were not followed. The authors noted that invariant MAIT and iNKT cells could partly confound zero-insertion analyses.

The sample holds a few counts of this clonotype. Its antigen is undetermined. TCRdb independently ran MiXCR on the 5' RACE reads; one entry per CDR3 protein. The sample lists 450,000 to 650,000 distinct CDR3 sequences, roughly 15% occurring once. The CDR3 runs 14 residues. Trimming stripped 6 bases from V and 4 bases from J, with 13 bases between. CDR1 and CDR2 from the germline V gene are MDHEN and SYDVKM. In addition, the sample was reused for a study of yellow fever vaccine responses in identical twins.

The genes are TRBV28 and TRBJ1-3, with D perhaps matching TRBD1 (6 bases). Sample: CD4+ T cells sorted from blood. This TCR derives from a young woman in good health. The CDR3 DNA reads TGTGCCAGCAGGCCAACAGGGCGCGGAAACACCATATATTTT. Translated, it gives CASRPTGRGNTIYF.